This T cell receptor (beta chain) appears in the sequencing data of a study of tumor and adjacent non-tumor tissue in lung cancer (dated by TCRdb to between 2018 and 2020). The study in broad terms: By cancer type, the cohort comprised 12 to 13 adenocarcinoma patients, a couple of squamous cell carcinoma patients and 1 small cell lung cancer patient. Ages among the roughly 15 patients ranged from roughly 31 to 76 years, there were approximately 10 men and 5 women, and disease was at TNM stage I to III. Sequencing produced fewer than 150,000,000 productive TCRbeta reads in total, an average of about 4.17 million reads per sample. The study compared bulk TCRbeta repertoires from lung tumor tissue and matched distant non-tumor lung tissue of some 15 lung cancer patients. For each patient, one tumor sample and one normal lung sample were taken, giving roughly 30 paired specimens that underwent TCRbeta CDR3 sequencing. Study-wide conclusions, independent of this receptor: Tumor tissue showed significantly greater TCR diversity (inverse Simpson) than normal lung tissue (roughly 430 vs 170, P = 0.0075, Mann-Whitney U test). The top 100 clones made up a significantly larger cumulative share of the repertoire in normal lung than in tumor tissue. The methods do not name the sequencing platform or mention unique molecular identifiers. TCR diversity was significantly higher in younger patients, and higher tumor TCR diversity was associated with shorter overall and disease-free survival. Peripheral blood was not sequenced, so blood TCRbeta repertoires in these lung cancer patients were not examined. With only roughly 14 patients in the cohort, the authors noted that larger samples and more detailed clinical data are needed.

The method behind the library was multiplex PCR. Sequenced using an Illumina HiSeq 2500. TCRbeta libraries were constructed through three rounds of nested PCR with primers (Table S4) according to protocols modified from ARM-PCR. Before sequencing, PCR products of 200-500 bp were cut from the gel and purified using the QIAquick gel extraction kit. Under the source paper's analysis protocol: Reads were cleaned with Trimmomatic, merged with FLASH into complete CDR3 sequences, and assigned to V(D)J germline segments with MiTCR. Clonal diversity was computed as the inverse Simpson's index with VDJtools. A read counted as productive if the sequence was in-frame and lacked a premature stop codon. TCRdb cleaned the public reads at Q25 with fastp, built clones with MiXCR and kept in-frame beta chains. Identical CDR3 proteins give one entry, which carries the most common genes and DNA. None of the V and J calls come from the authors' own analysis; TCRdb made them. Present in this sample are tens of thousands of distinct CDR3 sequences, 60% to 65% of which were seen just once. The ten most abundant clones make up around 20% of the sample.

RNA was extracted from bulk unsorted tissue and checked for quality with a NanoDrop ND-1000 and an Agilent 2100. Normal lung samples were distant non-tumor tissue taken more than 3 cm from the tumor edge. Donors were newly diagnosed lung cancer patients admitted for thoracic surgery in China between August and November 2014, without prior chemotherapy. Patients with previous radiotherapy or chemotherapy, or with another concurrent cancer, were excluded from the study. Pieces of surgical tissue measuring roughly 1-2.2 cm3 were kept in RNAlater solution and held at -80 degrees C until needed. This clonotype was counted at least ten times. Its antigen is not yet known. The input lacks base qualities; no much larger clone sits a single base away. The CDR3 sequence holds 14 residues, the cysteine and phenylalanine included. Only the CDR3 portion is preserved as DNA: 42 bases, with reading frame beginning at the first base. V was cut back by 4 bases and J by 8 bases, leaving a gap of 14 bases between them. Looking up the germline V gene yields CDR1 MNHEY and CDR2 SVGAGI.

The sequence derives from a woman in her 40s with non-small cell lung cancer. Sequenced material: distant non-tumor lung tissue. The receptor chain draws on TRBV6-5 and TRBJ1-4, with the identity of the D gene unclear. The CDR3 has the sequence CASSWARSEEKLFF. The DNA sequence is as follows: TGTGCCAGCAGTTGGGCCCGCTCGGAGGAAAAACTGTTTTTT.